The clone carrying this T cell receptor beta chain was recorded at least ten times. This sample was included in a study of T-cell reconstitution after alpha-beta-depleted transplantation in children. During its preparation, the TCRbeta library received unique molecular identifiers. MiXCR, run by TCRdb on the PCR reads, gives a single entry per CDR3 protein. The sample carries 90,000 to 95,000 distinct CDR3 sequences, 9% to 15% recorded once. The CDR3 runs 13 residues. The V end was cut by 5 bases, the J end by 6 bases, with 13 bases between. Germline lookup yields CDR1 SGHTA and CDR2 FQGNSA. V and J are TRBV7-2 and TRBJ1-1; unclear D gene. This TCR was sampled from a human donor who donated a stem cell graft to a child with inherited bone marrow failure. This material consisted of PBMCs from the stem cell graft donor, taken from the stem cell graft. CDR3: CASSPRRFAEAFF. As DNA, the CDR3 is TGTGCCAGCAGCCCGAGGCGGTTCGCTGAAGCTTTCTTT.